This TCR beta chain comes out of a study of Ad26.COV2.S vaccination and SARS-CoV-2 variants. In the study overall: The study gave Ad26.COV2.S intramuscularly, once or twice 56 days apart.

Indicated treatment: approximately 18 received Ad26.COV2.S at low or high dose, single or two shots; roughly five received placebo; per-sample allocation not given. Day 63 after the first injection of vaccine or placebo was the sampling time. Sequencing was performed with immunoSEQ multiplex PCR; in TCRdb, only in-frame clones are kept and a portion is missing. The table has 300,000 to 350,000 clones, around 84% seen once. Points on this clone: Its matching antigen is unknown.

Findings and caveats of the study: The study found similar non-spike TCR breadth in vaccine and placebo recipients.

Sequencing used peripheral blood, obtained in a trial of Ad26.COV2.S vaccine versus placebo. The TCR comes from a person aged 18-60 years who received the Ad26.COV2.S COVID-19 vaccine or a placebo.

DNA of the CDR3: TGTGCCAGCAGCGCAGGGGGATCTGGAAACACCATATATTTT. Protein product: CASSAGGSGNTIYF. The chain joins TRBV6-2 or TRBV6-3 to TRBJ1-3; TRBD1 agrees at 7 bases. The CDR3 is made up of 14 amino acids. Unmatched junction bases numbered 3, after V lost 6 bases and J lost 1 base. CDR1 and CDR2 from the germline V gene are MNHEY and SVGEGT.